The 18 T cell receptor beta chains given below trace back to one sample, sequenced in a study of blood T cell repertoires in COVID-19. Clones were read by immunoSEQ multiplex PCR, and TCRdb kept only the in-frame ones, dropping some. The sample contains 100,000 or so clones, over 75% of which appear only once. Sequenced: peripheral blood. All receptors derive from a man aged 50-59 years with acute or convalescent COVID-19.

This clone was seen a handful of times. The chain uses TRBV20-1 and TRBJ1-1; D not certain. Trimming stripped 3 bases from V and 6 bases from J, with 11 bases between. CDR3 length: 12 residues. The germline V gene encodes CDR1 DFQATT and CDR2 SNEGSKA (reference sequence). Written as DNA, the CDR3 is TGCAGTGCTAGTAGTGAGTCACCTGAAGCTTTCTTT. Encoded protein: CSASSESPEAFF.

This chain links TRBV4-1 with TRBJ2-1, with 11 bases lining up with TRBD2. V dropped 3 bases and J dropped 4; count of bases not matched to a gene: 8. The CDR3 consists of 17 residues. Germline V gives CDR1 MGHRA, CDR2 YSYEKL. CDR3 sequence: CASSHLTSGGPYNEQFF. The CDR3 bases are TGCGCCAGCAGCCATCTCACTAGCGGGGGACCTTACAATGAGCAGTTCTTC.

The V and J genes are TRBV27 and TRBJ2-7, with D maybe TRBD2 (5 bases). The CDR3 covers 11 residues. Germline CDR1 is MNHEY and CDR2 is SMNVEV (reference sequence). Trimming shortened V by 11 bases and J by 2 bases, and 10 bases separated the two germline ends. CDR3 residues: CASADPYEQYF. CDR3 DNA sequence: TGTGCCTCAGCGGACCCCTACGAGCAGTACTTC.

The V call is TRBV6-6, the J call TRBJ1-1, with unresolved D. From germline, CDR1 is MNHNY and CDR2 SVGAGI (reference sequence). This CDR3 has 16 amino acids. V was clipped by 0 bases and J by 0 bases, with 11 bases between them. As DNA, the CDR3 is TGTGCCAGCAGTTACTCGCTCAATAGCATGAACACTGAAGCTTTCTTT. Translated: CASSYSLNSMNTEAFF.

With respect to this clone: This sample also contains other DNA sequences that code for the same CDR3. This chain joins TRBV18 and TRBJ2-1; TRBD2 matches 13 bases. The CDR3 contains 15 residues. V shed 2 bases and J 5 bases; nucleotides not matched to a gene: 0. Germline V lookup: CDR1 KGHSH, CDR2 LQKENI. CDR3 in amino acids: CASSPGLAGDNEQFF. The CDR3, as DNA: TGTGCCAGCTCACCAGGACTAGCGGGAGACAATGAGCAGTTCTTC.

This chain connects TRBV7-9 to TRBJ1-2; 9 bases line up with TRBD1. This CDR3 comprises 16 residues. The V and J ends lost 0 bases and 0 bases, in that order; junction bases with no gene match: 2. Germline V CDR1 and CDR2: SEHNR, FQNEAQ (reference sequence). In DNA form, the CDR3 reads TGTGCCAGCAGCTTAGCCCGGACAGGGGCTAACTATGGCTACACCTTC. Protein product: CASSLARTGANYGYTF.

J is TRBJ2-6 and V is TRBV7-9; the D gene is possibly TRBD1 (6 bases). CDR1 and CDR2 from the germline V gene are SEHNR and FQNEAQ (reference sequence). V gave up 5 bases and J gave up 2 bases, with 10 bases separating them. The CDR3 runs to 15 residues. CDR3 bases: TGTGCCAGCAGCCCACAGGGAACTGGGGCCAACGTCCTGACTTTC. This translates into CASSPQGTGANVLTF. The whole variable domain, filled in from reference TRBV7-9 and TRBJ2-6, reads DTGVSQNPRHKITKRGQNVTFRCDPISEHNRLYWYRQTLGQGPEFLTYFQNEAQLEKSRLLSDRFSAERPKGSFSTLEIQRTEQGDSAMYLCASSPQGTGANVLTFGAGSRLTVL.

The J gene is TRBJ2-3, the V gene TRBV5-4; TRBD2 matches 8 bases. CDR3 length equals 15 residues. Per the germline V gene, CDR1 is SGHNT and CDR2 is YYREEE (reference sequence). The junction had 7 bases not matched to a gene; V was cut back by 4 bases and J by 3 bases. The CDR3 protein is CASSPGVAGTDTQYF. The CDR3 DNA sequence: TGTGCCAGCAGCCCAGGGGTAGCGGGAACAGATACGCAGTATTTT.

The V call is TRBV18, the J call TRBJ2-5, with D possibly being TRBD1 (6 bases). This CDR3 has 14 amino acids. Germline V CDR1 and CDR2: KGHSH, LQKENI. The ends were cut back, 0 bases at V and 3 bases at J, with 8 bases in the middle. CDR3 DNA sequence: TGTGCCAGCTCACCACCGTGGACAGAAGAGACCCAGTACTTC. It is translated as CASSPPWTEETQYF.

The chain carries TRBV7-3 and TRBJ2-5; D is perhaps TRBD2 (5 bases). V dropped 5 bases and J dropped 1 base, with 14 bases sitting between them. The CDR3 spans 15 residues. CDR1 and CDR2 (germline): SGHTA, FQGTGA. The CDR3 loop reads CASSRGPTIQETQYF. For the CDR3, the DNA is TGTGCCAGCAGCCGAGGACCGACTATCCAAGAGACCCAGTACTTC.

This clone was seen just once. This chain joins TRBV27 and TRBJ1-5; D call uncertain. The CDR3 loop spans 14 amino acids. CDR1 and CDR2 from the germline V gene are MNHEY and SMNVEV (reference sequence). V lost 5 bases to trimming and J lost 3 bases, with 11 bases between them. CDR3 protein: CASSTGGPNQPQHF. Written as DNA, the CDR3 is TGTGCCAGCAGTACGGGTGGCCCCAATCAGCCCCAGCATTTT.

This chain joins TRBV7-8 and TRBJ1-1; possible D gene TRBD1, 5 bases. The V gene's germline CDR1 is SGHVS and CDR2 FQNEAQ. CDR3 length: 16 residues. The ends were cut back, 5 bases at V and 7 bases at J, with 23 bases in the middle. The CDR3 DNA is TGTGCCAGCAGCCCCAGGGTCAGGGAAAGGGTCATTGAAGCTTTCTTT. Translating gives CASSPRVRERVIEAFF.

The CDR3 sequence is CASSLVNTEAFF. In DNA form, the CDR3 reads TGTGCCAGCAGCCTAGTGAACACTGAAGCTTTCTTT. The chain carries TRBV5-6 and TRBJ1-1; no firm D call. The V end was cut by 4 bases, the J end by 0 bases, with 4 bases between. Germline-derived CDR1 and CDR2 are SGHDT and YYEEEE. The CDR3 is 12 residues long.

The table lists this clone with a few counts. This rearrangement joins TRBV27 to TRBJ2-1, with a tentative D call TRBD2 (5 bases). In germline, CDR1 is MNHEY, CDR2 SMNVEV (reference sequence). Trimming took 4 bases from V and 4 from J, leaving 14 bases between them. The CDR3 runs 15 residues. The CDR3 DNA sequence: TGTGCCAGCAGTTCCCATCGGGAAAAGTACAATGAGCAGTTCTTC. Residues: CASSSHREKYNEQFF.

The V and J genes are TRBV7-2 and TRBJ1-1; 8 bases align to TRBD1. V shed 5 bases and J 4 bases; nucleotides not matched to a gene: 18. The CDR3 runs to 18 residues. Germline CDR1 and CDR2: SGHTA and FQGNSA. CDR3 coding DNA: TGTGCCAGCAGCAGTACCCGGACGGGACAGGTCAGGATCACTGAAGCTTTCTTT. This encodes CASSSTRTGQVRITEAFF.

The chain joins TRBV6-5 to TRBJ2-7, with 9 bases matching TRBD1. Germline CDR1 MNHEY, CDR2 SVGAGI. There are 14 residues in the CDR3. The DNA of the CDR3 is TGTGCTACAGCGCCGGGACAGGGCGGTAATGAGCAGTACTTC. This sequence encodes CATAPGQGGNEQYF.

This clone occurred once. The chain links TRBV5-1 to TRBJ2-2; the D gene is possibly TRBD1 (6 bases). Trimming cost V 4 bases and J 3 bases, with 16 bases left between them. Germline-derived CDR1 and CDR2 are SGHRS and YFSETQ. The CDR3 loop spans 16 amino acids. CDR3 in amino acids: CASSRAQGWDTGELFF. CDR3 nucleotides: TGCGCCAGCAGCCGTGCCCAGGGGTGGGACACCGGGGAGCTGTTTTTT.

The chain uses TRBV27 and TRBJ2-2, with D unresolved. V lost 3 bases, J lost 6 bases, and 8 bases lay in between. Germline assignment: CDR1 MNHEY and CDR2 SMNVEV (reference sequence). This CDR3 is 13 amino acids long. The CDR3 region is CASSFNGPGELFF. CDR3 DNA sequence: TGTGCCAGCAGTTTTAATGGCCCCGGGGAGCTGTTTTTT.